This T cell receptor beta chain stems from a study of control samples from healthy donors and cancer patients. Method: immunoSEQ multiplex PCR; TCRdb's copy keeps in-frame clones and lacks some. The sample has over 100,000 clones, 80% to 95% seen once. The V gene lost 2 bases and the J gene lost 0 bases, with 11 bases spanning the gap. CDR1 KGHSH and CDR2 LQKENI come from the germline V gene. The CDR3 is 16 amino acids. The TCR sequence derives from a man aged 40-49 years in good health. The chain employs TRBV18 and TRBJ1-3, with D uncertain. Sequences were obtained from blood. The CDR3 nucleotides are TGTGCCAGCTCACCATTCGATGGCGCCTCTGGAAACACCATATATTTT. This codes for CASSPFDGASGNTIYF.